This T cell receptor (beta chain) originates from a study of technical replicates of blood from a few donors (dated by TCRdb to about 2017). The method was the immunoSEQ multiplex PCR assay. TCRdb re-hosts the immuneACCESS table, in-frame sequences only. Its copies lack some clones; in the studies checked, an unresolved V gene accounts for under half of them, and the cause for the rest is not known. Here the sample has tens of thousands of clones; approximately 87% occur a single time. The ten most abundant clones make up around 5.2% of the sample. Details on this clone: The specificity of this receptor is unknown. No much larger clone is present one base from it, and per-base qualities are unavailable.

The trim is 3 bases for V and 2 bases for J, with a gap of 11 bases between the germline ends. CDR1 is given as SGHAT and CDR2 as FQDESV, both from the germline V gene (reference sequence). Including the terminal cysteine and phenylalanine, the CDR3 comprises 15 residues. This entry keeps only the CDR3 DNA: 45 bases, framed from base 1. The rearrangement combines TRBV11-1 with TRBJ2-1; TRBD2 is perhaps the D gene, given 6 matching bases. The source is a human donor in good health. Some clones in this sample may be carry-over from other donors' samples. Sequenced input: PBMCs. The DNA sequence is as follows: TGTGCCAGCAGCTTGAGGACTACCCCCTACAATGAGCAGTTCTTC. Its translation reads: CASSLRTTPYNEQFF.